Shown below are 17 T cell receptor beta chains from a single sample sequenced in a study of a mutant IDH1 vaccine in newly diagnosed glioma. The time point: baseline, week 1 (first vaccination visit). Treatment denoted: pre-vaccination baseline after standard-of-care therapy. Sequenced by immunoSEQ multiplex PCR; TCRdb stores in-frame clones only, minus some. The sample has around 64,000 clones, 65% to 85% seen once. Sequenced here: peripheral blood mononuclear cells (PBMCs), sampled from a glioma patient treated with radiotherapy, temozolomide or both. All receptors derive from a woman younger than 30 with glioma. Some clones in this sample may be carry-over from other donors' samples.

The V call is TRBV5-1, the J call TRBJ2-3; D may match TRBD1 or TRBD2 (5 bases each). Trimming took off 0 bases at V and 1 base at J, with 9 bases between the two ends. The CDR3 consists of 15 residues. From germline, CDR1 is SGHRS and CDR2 YFSETQ. For the CDR3, the DNA is TGCGCCAGCAGCTTGGCGGTGGGGGGCACAGATACGCAGTATTTT. It specifies CASSLAVGGTDTQYF.

The chain recombines TRBV5-1 with TRBJ1-1; 8 positions match TRBD1. Germline lookup yields CDR1 SGHRS and CDR2 YFSETQ. The CDR3 covers 16 residues. V shed 4 bases and J 3 bases; nucleotides not matched to a gene: 11. CDR3 coding DNA: TGCGCCAGCAGCCTCGGACAGGGTGGGATGTACACTGAAGCTTTCTTT. Its translation: CASSLGQGGMYTEAFF.

The V gene is TRBV28, the J gene TRBJ1-2; D remains unclear. Trimming shortened V by 3 bases and J by 8 bases, and 16 bases separated the two germline ends. CDR3 length equals 14 residues. Germline CDR1 MDHEN, CDR2 SYDVKM. CDR3 nucleotide sequence: TGTGCCAGCAGTTTCAGGACGAGGACGTGGGGCTACACCTTC. Translated: CASSFRTRTWGYTF.

This chain connects TRBV25-1 to TRBJ1-5; D is unclear. The V end lost 3 bases, the J end lost 2 bases, and 5 bases lay between the germline ends. From germline, CDR1 is MGHDK and CDR2 SYGVNS. The CDR3 has 13 residues. The CDR3 DNA sequence: TGTGCCAGCAGTGATATGGGCAATCAGCCCCAGCATTTT. Translating it yields CASSDMGNQPQHF.

The V gene is TRBV7-9, the J gene TRBJ2-5; D is undetermined. This CDR3 spans 14 amino acids. V was trimmed by 7 bases and J by 4 bases, leaving 16 bases between them. The germline V gene has CDR1 SEHNR and CDR2 FQNEAQ (reference sequence). The CDR3 sequence: CASTDTGGPETQYF. The CDR3 DNA follows: TGTGCCAGCACCGATACTGGTGGCCCAGAGACCCAGTACTTC.

The rearrangement links TRBV28 to TRBJ1-1, with D perhaps matching TRBD1 (6 bases). V lost 4 bases and J lost 1, with 19 bases in between. This CDR3 is built from 17 residues. Germline V gene lookup returns CDR1 MDHEN and CDR2 SYDVKM. The CDR3 sequence: CASSSYSTGEPNTEAFF. CDR3 bases: TGTGCCAGCAGTTCCTATTCGACAGGTGAACCGAACACTGAAGCTTTCTTT.

CDR3 nucleotide sequence: TGTGCCAGTAGCGGAGCGGGGGGAAGCTCCTACGAGCAGTACTTC. This codes for CASSGAGGSSYEQYF. The chain is built from TRBV19 and TRBJ2-7; 9 bases line up with TRBD2. The CDR3 loop spans 15 amino acids. Germline V gene lookup returns CDR1 LNHDA and CDR2 SQIVND (reference sequence). The V and J ends lost 6 bases and 0 bases, in that order; junction bases with no gene match: 6.

The chain recombines TRBV19 with TRBJ2-3; D perhaps matches TRBD2 (6 bases). V lost 5 bases, J lost 0 bases, and 9 bases lay in between. This CDR3 has 14 amino acids. CDR1 and CDR2 (germline): LNHDA, SQIVND (reference sequence). The CDR3 reads CASSWGVSTDTQYF. CDR3 in DNA: TGTGCCAGTAGTTGGGGGGTCAGCACAGATACGCAGTATTTT.

The CDR3 region is CASSQVTRGVLFF. In nucleotides, the CDR3 is TGTGCCAGCAGCCAAGTTACGAGGGGTGTTCTATTCTTC. The J gene is TRBJ2-1, the V gene TRBV4-2; D may match TRBD1 or TRBD2 (5 bases each). The CDR3 has 13 residues. CDR1 and CDR2 from the germline V gene are LGHNA and YNFKEQ. The germline V and J ends were trimmed by 1 base and 16 bases, with 17 bases remaining between them.

The rearrangement links TRBV14 to TRBJ2-7; D is perhaps TRBD1 (8 bases). CDR3 length: 15 amino acids. The germline gives CDR1 SGHDN, CDR2 FVKESK. V lost 0 bases to trimming and J lost 3 bases, with 12 bases between them. Written as DNA, the CDR3 is TGTGCCAGCAGCCAAGAGACAGGGGAGGGCTACGAGCAGTACTTC. Its translation is CASSQETGEGYEQYF.

The J gene is TRBJ2-3, the V gene TRBV5-4; D possibly corresponds to TRBD1 (6 bases). Trimming left V 0 bases short and J 8 bases short, with 10 bases between. Germline V gene sequence: CDR1 SGHNT, CDR2 YYREEE (reference sequence). CDR3 length: 13 amino acids. The CDR3 bases are TGTGCCAGCAGCTTGGTAGGGGGTGTTACGCAGTATTTT. Protein sequence: CASSLVGGVTQYF.

V is TRBV15 and J is TRBJ2-5, with unresolved D. The CDR3 has 13 amino acids. V was trimmed by 5 bases and J by 0 bases, leaving 7 bases between them. Germline CDR1 and CDR2: LNHNV and YYDKDF (reference sequence). The CDR3 protein is CATSRKYQETQYF. The CDR3 nucleotides are TGTGCCACCAGCCGCAAGTACCAAGAGACCCAGTACTTC.

The rearrangement joins TRBV7-9 to TRBJ2-7, with D perhaps matching TRBD1 (6 bases). Germline V CDR1 and CDR2: SEHNR, FQNEAQ (reference sequence). With 5 bases removed from V and 3 bases from J, the gap between germline ends came to 14 bases. The CDR3 is 14 amino acids. As DNA, the CDR3 is TGTGCCAGCAGCAGGGACATCAGCTACTACGAGCAGTACTTC. Translation: CASSRDISYYEQYF.

The V gene is TRBV4-2, the J gene TRBJ2-1, with 9 nucleotides matching TRBD2. The CDR3 has 14 residues. V dropped 2 bases and J dropped 8; count of bases not matched to a gene: 4. CDR1 and CDR2 from the germline V gene are LGHNA and YNFKEQ. The CDR3 DNA sequence: TGTGCCAGCAGCCAACTAGCGGGAAGGTATGAGCAGTTCTTC. Translating it yields CASSQLAGRYEQFF.

V and J are TRBV2 and TRBJ1-1; a weak D match, TRBD1 (6 bases). The length of the CDR3 is 14 residues. Deletions cut 4 bases from V and 4 bases from J, with 13 bases between. The germline CDR1 and CDR2 sequences are SNHLY and FYNNEI. The CDR3 reads CASSAGEVGTEAFF. In DNA, the CDR3 is TGTGCCAGCAGTGCAGGGGAGGTGGGCACTGAAGCTTTCTTT. The full variable domain, rest sourced from reference TRBV2 and TRBJ1-1, is EPEVTQTPSHQVTQMGQEVILRCVPISNHLYFYWYRQILGQKVEFLVSFYNNEISEKSEIFDDQFSVERPDGSNFTLKIRSTKLEDSAMYFCASSAGEVGTEAFFGQGTRLTVV.

The rearrangement joins TRBV7-2 to TRBJ2-6; no firm D call. V lost 7 bases, J lost 2 bases, and 12 bases lay in between. The CDR3 is made up of 15 amino acids. Germline CDR1 reads SGHTA; CDR2 reads FQGNSA. The CDR3 sequence is CASTLSTPGANVLTF. Here the CDR3 DNA reads TGTGCCAGCACACTTTCGACGCCTGGGGCCAACGTCCTGACTTTC.

The chain has TRBV30 and TRBJ2-1; D ambiguous. V gave up 0 bases and J gave up 3 bases, with 9 bases separating them. The germline CDR1 and CDR2 sequences are GTSNPN and SVGIG (reference sequence). This CDR3 has 14 amino acids. CDR3 amino acids: CAWSVPGGYNEQFF. CDR3 sequence (DNA): TGTGCCTGGAGTGTACCAGGCGGCTACAATGAGCAGTTCTTC.